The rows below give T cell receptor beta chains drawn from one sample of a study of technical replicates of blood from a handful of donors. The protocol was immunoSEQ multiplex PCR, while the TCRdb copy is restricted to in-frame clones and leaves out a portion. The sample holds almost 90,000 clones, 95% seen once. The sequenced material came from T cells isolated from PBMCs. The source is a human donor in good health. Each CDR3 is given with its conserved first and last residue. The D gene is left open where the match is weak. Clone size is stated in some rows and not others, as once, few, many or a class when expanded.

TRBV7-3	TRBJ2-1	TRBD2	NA	TGTGCCAGCAGCTTACTGGGAGGGACTTACAATGAGCAGTTCTTC	CASSLLGGTYNEQFF
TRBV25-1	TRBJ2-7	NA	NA	TGTGCCAGCAGTGGCAGGGTAGGGCAGTACTTC	CASSGRVGQYF
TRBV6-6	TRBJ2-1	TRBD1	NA	TGTGCCAGCAGTTACGGACAGGGCAATGAGCAGTTCTTC	CASSYGQGNEQFF
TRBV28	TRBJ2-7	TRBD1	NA	TGTGCCAGCTTCTCGGGGACAGTCTCCTACGAGCAGTACTTC	CASFSGTVSYEQYF
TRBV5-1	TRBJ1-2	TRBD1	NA	TGCGCCAGCAGCCCGACGACAGGGATAACTGGCTACACCTTC	CASSPTTGITGYTF
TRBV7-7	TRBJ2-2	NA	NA	TGTGCTAGCAGCTTAGACAGTACCGGGGAGCTGTTTTTT	CASSLDSTGELFF
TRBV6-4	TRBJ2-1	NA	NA	TGTGCCAGCAGTGGAGGTCTCCGGGTTCTAGATGAGCAGTTCTTC	CASSGGLRVLDEQFF
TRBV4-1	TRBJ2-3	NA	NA	TGCGCCAGCAGCCAAGATCTAACCGTCACGTACACAGATACGCAGTATTTT	CASSQDLTVTYTDTQYF
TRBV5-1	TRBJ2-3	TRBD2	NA	TGCGCCAGCAGCCTTAGCGGGAGGGCGGTGGATACGCAGTATTTT	CASSLSGRAVDTQYF
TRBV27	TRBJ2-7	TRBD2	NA	TGTGCCAGTTCAAGCGGGTCGGCGGGGGCCTACGAGCAGTACTTC	CASSSGSAGAYEQYF
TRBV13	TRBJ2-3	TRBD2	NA	TGTGCCAGCAGCTTAGATACAGCGGGAATCGGCACAGATACGCAGTATTTT	CASSLDTAGIGTDTQYF
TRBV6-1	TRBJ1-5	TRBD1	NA	TGTGCCAGCAGGAATACAGGGGTCAATCAGCCCCAGCATTTT	CASRNTGVNQPQHF
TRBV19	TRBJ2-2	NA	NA	TGTGCCAGTAGTATAAGGGGGAGTGGTGGCGGGGAGCTGTTTTTT	CASSIRGSGGGELFF
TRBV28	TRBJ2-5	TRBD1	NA	TGTGCCAGCAGTTTGGAACAGGGGAGTATCCAAGAGACCCAGTACTTC	CASSLEQGSIQETQYF
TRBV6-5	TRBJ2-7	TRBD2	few	TGTGCCAGCAGGTACGGGACTAGCGGCAGCTCCTACGAGCAGTACTTC	CASRYGTSGSSYEQYF
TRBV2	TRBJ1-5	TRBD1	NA	TGTGCCAGCAGTGAAGGCTGGACAGGGAGAGGGCCCCAGCATTTT	CASSEGWTGRGPQHF
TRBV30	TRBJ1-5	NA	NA	TGTGCCTGGAGTGTCAATCTGGGGACAAGCAATCAGCCCCAGCATTTT	CAWSVNLGTSNQPQHF
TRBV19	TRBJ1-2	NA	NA	TGTGCCAGTAGTATTGGGTCAGGGGCCTATGGCTACACCTTC	CASSIGSGAYGYTF
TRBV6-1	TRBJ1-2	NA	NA	TGTGCCAGCAGTGAAGGTCTGGGGGGAAGTAACTATGGCTACACCTTC	CASSEGLGGSNYGYTF
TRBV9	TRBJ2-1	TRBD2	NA	TGTGCCAGCACCACCAGCGGGAGGGCCTACAATGAGCAGTTCTTC	CASTTSGRAYNEQFF
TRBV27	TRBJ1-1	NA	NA	TGTGCCAGCAGTTTGTCCCAATTCAACACTGAAGCTTTCTTT	CASSLSQFNTEAFF
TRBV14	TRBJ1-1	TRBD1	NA	TGTGCCAGCAGCCAACTAGGACAGGAGGGCACTGAAGCTTTCTTT	CASSQLGQEGTEAFF
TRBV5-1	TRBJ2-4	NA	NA	TGCGCCAGCAGCTTGAACACGAACATTCAGTACTTC	CASSLNTNIQYF
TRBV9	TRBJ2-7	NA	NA	TGTGCCAGCAGCGAGAGACTAGAGTCCGGGTCCTACGAGCAGTACTTC	CASSERLESGSYEQYF
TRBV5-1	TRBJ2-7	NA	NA	TGCGCCAGCAGCTTGACTCCTACCTACGAGCAGTACTTC	CASSLTPTYEQYF
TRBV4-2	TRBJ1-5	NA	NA	TGTGCCAGCAGCCAAGAGGGAGCCCCTGATCAGCCCCAGCATTTT	CASSQEGAPDQPQHF
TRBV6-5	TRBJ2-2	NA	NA	TGTGCCAGCAGTTACCTGACTGGGAACACCGGGGAGCTGTTTTTT	CASSYLTGNTGELFF
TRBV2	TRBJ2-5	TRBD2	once	TGTGCCAGCAGTGGGGGACTAGCGGGAGGGCAAGAGACCCAGTACTTC	CASSGGLAGGQETQYF
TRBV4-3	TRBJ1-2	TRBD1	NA	TGCGCCAGCAGCCAAGATCAGGGGGGCCTTATAACTAACTATGGCTACACCTTC	CASSQDQGGLITNYGYTF
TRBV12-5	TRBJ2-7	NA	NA	TGTGCTAGTGGTTTGGTACGTGGGCTGCTCTCCTACGAGCAGTACTTC	CASGLVRGLLSYEQYF
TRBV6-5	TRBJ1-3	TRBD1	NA	TGTGCCAGCAGTTCCGGACAGGGGGCGTCAGGAAACACCATATATTTT	CASSSGQGASGNTIYF
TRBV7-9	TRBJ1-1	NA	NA	TGTGCCAGCAATTTCGCGAGCACTGAAGCTTTCTTT	CASNFASTEAFF
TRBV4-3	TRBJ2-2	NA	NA	TGCGCCAGCAGCCACGGACAGCGGAACACCGGGGAGCTGTTTTTT	CASSHGQRNTGELFF
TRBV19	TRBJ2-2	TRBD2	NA	TGTGCCAGTAGTATTCTAGCGGGGTTCACCGGGGAGCTGTTTTTT	CASSILAGFTGELFF
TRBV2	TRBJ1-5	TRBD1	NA	TGTGCCAGCAGTGATAGGACAGGGGGCTTTCAGCCCCAGCATTTT	CASSDRTGGFQPQHF
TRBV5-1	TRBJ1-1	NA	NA	TGCGCCAGCAGCTCCGGAAGTACAGGGCTAATCTCTGAAGCTTTCTTT	CASSSGSTGLISEAFF
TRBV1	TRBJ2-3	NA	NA	TGCACCAGCGGATCGGGACGGGAGGCCACTCCGCATGATACGCAGTATTTT	CTSGSGREATPHDTQYF
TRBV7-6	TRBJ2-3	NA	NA	TGTGCCAGCAGCTTAGTGGGCCGAAGCACAGATACGCAGTATTTT	CASSLVGRSTDTQYF
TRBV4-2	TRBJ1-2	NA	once	TGTGCCAGCAGCCAAGTAGGTCGGGAGGAGAATGGCTACACCTTC	CASSQVGREENGYTF
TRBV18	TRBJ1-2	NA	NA	TGTGCCAGCTCACCAGGGCAGTTAACTAACTATGGCTACACCTTC	CASSPGQLTNYGYTF
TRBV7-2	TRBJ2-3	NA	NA	TGTGCCAGCAGCTTAGGACTAGTTGATACGCAGTATTTT	CASSLGLVDTQYF
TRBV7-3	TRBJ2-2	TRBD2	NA	TGTGCCAGCAGCTTAACGGGACTAGCGCTATCCGGGGAGCTGTTTTTT	CASSLTGLALSGELFF
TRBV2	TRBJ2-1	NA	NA	TGTGCCAGCAGTGAAGAGCGGAGCCCCTACAATGAGCAGTTCTTC	CASSEERSPYNEQFF
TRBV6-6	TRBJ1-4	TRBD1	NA	TGTGCCAGCAGACCTGAGGGGGCTGAAAAACTGTTTTTT	CASRPEGAEKLFF
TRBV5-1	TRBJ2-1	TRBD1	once	TGCGCCAGCAGCGGGGGGACAGGGGGAGTATACAATGAGCAGTTCTTC	CASSGGTGGVYNEQFF
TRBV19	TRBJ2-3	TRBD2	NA	TGTGCCAGTAGTACGAGGACTAGCGGCACAGATACGCAGTATTTT	CASSTRTSGTDTQYF
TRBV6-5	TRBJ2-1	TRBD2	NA	TGTGCCAGCAGCCGACTAGCGGGACTACTAGATGAGCAGTTCTTC	CASSRLAGLLDEQFF
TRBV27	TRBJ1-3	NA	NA	TGTGCCAGCAGTTTCTGCAATTTACAGAGCCACTCTGGAAACACCATATATTTT	CASSFCNLQSHSGNTIYF
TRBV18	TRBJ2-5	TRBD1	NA	TGTGCCAGCTCACCAGGCCGACAGGGGGAGACCCAGTACTTC	CASSPGRQGETQYF
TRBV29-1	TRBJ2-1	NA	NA	TGCAGCGGCGCTCCCTACAATGAGCAGTTCTTC	CSGAPYNEQFF
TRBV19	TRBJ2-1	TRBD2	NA	TGTGCCACTTCTAGCGGGGGAAGCTCCTACAATGAGCAGTTCTTC	CATSSGGSSYNEQFF
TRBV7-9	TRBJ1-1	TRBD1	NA	TGTGCCAGCACCCTTCAGACGACAGGGTCTGGAGGCGAAGCTTTCTTT	CASTLQTTGSGGEAFF
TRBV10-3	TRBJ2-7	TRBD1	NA	TGTGCCATCAGTGACCGGGACAGGGGTCACGAGCAGTACTTC	CAISDRDRGHEQYF
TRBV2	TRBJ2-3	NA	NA	TGTGCCAGCAGTCCGGGACTCTTCACAGATACGCAGTATTTT	CASSPGLFTDTQYF